The 9 T cell receptor beta chains below were found in one sample sequenced in a study of T-cell memory formation after mild COVID-19. Via MiXCR, TCRdb re-called the 5' RACE reads, giving one row per CDR3 protein. The sample includes about 470,000 distinct CDR3 sequences, 20% to 25% of them seen just once. Sequencing was carried out using PBMCs or a T cell subset sorted from them (not recorded which). The source is an adult woman who had mild COVID-19 (a few samples of this study predate the infection). Cell type and time point are not known.

In its sample, this clonotype was seen a few times. V gene TRBV20-1 combines with J gene TRBJ2-1; no reliable D call. Trimming left V 3 bases short and J 6 bases short, with 12 bases between. Germline V gene lookup returns CDR1 DFQATT and CDR2 SNEGSKA (reference sequence). The CDR3 length is 13 residues. Here the CDR3 DNA reads TGCAGTGCTAGTAGGTCGGGTACCAATGAGCAGTTCTTC. Its translation is CSASRSGTNEQFF.

This clonotype occurred a few times. The chain recombines TRBV12-3 or TRBV12-4 with TRBJ2-1; 9 bases align to TRBD2. The V segment lost 8 bases and the J segment 13 bases; nucleotides outside the gene matches: 6. The CDR3 spans 11 residues. The CDR3 loop is CASAASGNQFF. In DNA, the CDR3 is TGTGCCAGCGCCGCTAGCGGGAATCAGTTCTTC.

The table lists this clonotype with a few counts. This rearrangement joins TRBV6-1 to TRBJ1-5, with a possible D match to TRBD1 (5 bases). V was shortened by 6 bases and J by 0 bases, with 18 bases between the two germline ends. Germline CDR1 and CDR2: MNHNS and SASEGT. The CDR3 runs 17 residues. The CDR3 here is CASSLRGTDYSNQPQHF. DNA for the CDR3: TGTGCCAGCAGCCTCCGAGGGACGGATTATAGCAATCAGCCCCAGCATTTT.

J is TRBJ2-3 and V is TRBV18, with 7 bases that match TRBD2. This CDR3 has 16 amino acids. V shed 0 bases and J 5 bases; nucleotides not matched to a gene: 8. CDR1 and CDR2 (germline): KGHSH, LQKENI. The CDR3 reads CASSPPSGEGKDTQYF. The CDR3 DNA is TGTGCCAGCTCACCACCGTCGGGGGAGGGAAAAGATACGCAGTATTTT.

V usage is TRBV15 and J usage is TRBJ2-3, with 9 bases lining up with TRBD2. Germline CDR1 reads LNHNV; CDR2 reads YYDKDF (reference sequence). This CDR3 spans 15 amino acids. The ends lost 3 bases at V and 1 base at J; junction bases unmatched: 2. CDR3 amino acids: CATSSLAGGTDTQYF. The CDR3 nucleotides are TGTGCCACCAGCAGCTTAGCGGGAGGCACAGATACGCAGTATTTT.

V and J are TRBV24-1 and TRBJ2-3; D gene uncertain. Germline V gives CDR1 KGHDR, CDR2 SFDVKD. V shed 1 base and J shed 1 base, with 11 bases lying between them. The CDR3 spans 16 residues. The CDR3 DNA is TGTGCCACCAGTGATTTAACTGCGGCCGGCACAGATACGCAGTATTTT. Its translation: CATSDLTAAGTDTQYF.

This clonotype was observed a handful of times. The chain carries TRBV11-2 and TRBJ2-1; TRBD2 matches 14 bases. V lost 4 bases and J lost 7; bases outside the gene matches: 9. CDR1 and CDR2 from the germline V gene are SGHAT and FQNNGV. This CDR3 comprises 17 residues. CDR3 DNA sequence: TGTGCCAGCAGCTCGAGACTAGCGGGGGGGCTAGGAAATGAGCAGTTCTTC. Residues: CASSSRLAGGLGNEQFF.

In this sample, this clonotype turned up a few times. CDR3 in DNA: TGCGCCAGCAGCTTGGAATCAGGGCAGCCCCAGCATTTT. This codes for CASSLESGQPQHF. V is TRBV5-1 and J is TRBJ1-5; a possible D gene is TRBD1 (5 bases). The V gene lost 0 bases and the J gene lost 7 bases, with 8 bases spanning the gap. The CDR3 is 13 amino acids. Germline-derived CDR1 and CDR2 are SGHRS and YFSETQ.

The chain's CDR3 is CASRWRENTEAFF. CDR3 coding DNA: TGTGCCAGCCGCTGGAGGGAGAACACTGAAGCTTTCTTT. This chain connects TRBV19 to TRBJ1-1; D uncertain. The germline CDR1 and CDR2 sequences are LNHDA and SQIVND (reference sequence). The CDR3 runs 13 residues. Trimming took 9 bases from V and 1 from J, leaving 12 bases between them. Supplemented by reference TRBV19 and TRBJ1-1, the full variable domain reads DGGITQSPKYLFRKEGQNVTLSCEQNLNHDAMYWYRQDPGQGLRLIYYSQIVNDFQKGDIAEGYSVSREKKESFPLTVTSAQKNPTAFYLCASRWRENTEAFFGQGTRLTVV.